The rows below give T cell receptor beta chains drawn from one sample of a study of blood T cell repertoires in COVID-19. Clones were read by immunoSEQ multiplex PCR, and TCRdb kept only the in-frame ones, dropping some. The data show under 200,000 clones, with 90% seen just once and 0.5% to 0.65% held by the top ten. The sequencing sample was made of peripheral blood. The receptors stem from a man aged 45-65 years with acute or convalescent COVID-19. The CDR3 runs from the conserved cysteine through the conserved F or W. Fields, in order: V gene, D gene, clone size, J gene, CDR3 protein, CDR3 DNA. The D gene is left open where the match is weak. Some rows mark clone size as missing; the rest say once, few, many or name a class of expanded clone.

TRBV7-2	TRBD1	NA	TRBJ2-7	CASSLAQGAQYEQYF	TGTGCCAGCAGCTTAGCACAGGGGGCTCAGTACGAGCAGTACTTC
TRBV15	TRBD2	NA	TRBJ2-1	CATSRDGAGANEQFF	TGTGCCACCAGCAGAGATGGAGCGGGAGCGAATGAGCAGTTCTTC
TRBV30	TRBD1	few	TRBJ1-2	CAGGQIYGYTF	TGTGCCGGGGGACAGATCTATGGCTACACCTTC
TRBV19	NA	NA	TRBJ1-1	CASSIGVNTEAFF	TGTGCCAGTAGTATCGGGGTAAACACTGAAGCTTTCTTT
TRBV19	NA	few	TRBJ1-2	CASSILGRGAYGYTF	TGTGCCAGTAGTATACTGGGTCGAGGCGCGTATGGCTACACCTTC
TRBV7-3	TRBD2	NA	TRBJ2-1	CASSLSSGRTNEQFF	TGTGCCAGCAGCTTATCTAGCGGGAGGACGAATGAGCAGTTCTTC
TRBV7-3	TRBD2	NA	TRBJ2-2	CASSPHGLAGGPNTGELFF	TGTGCCAGCAGCCCCCACGGACTAGCGGGAGGGCCCAACACCGGGGAGCTGTTTTTT
TRBV12-3/TRBV12-4	TRBD1	NA	TRBJ1-2	CASSSGTGVGYTF	TGTGCCAGCAGTAGCGGGACAGGGGTTGGCTACACCTTC
TRBV5-4	NA	NA	TRBJ2-1	CASSSSEPRQFF	TGTGCCAGCAGCTCTAGCGAGCCTCGTCAGTTCTTC
TRBV19	NA	NA	TRBJ1-3	CASSWAQSAGNTIYF	TGTGCCAGTAGTTGGGCCCAAAGTGCTGGAAACACCATATATTTT
TRBV28	NA	NA	TRBJ1-2	CASDSVNYGYTF	TGTGCCAGCGACTCAGTCAACTATGGCTACACCTTC
TRBV19	TRBD1	few	TRBJ2-2	CASTTDRGNTGELFF	TGTGCCAGTACCACAGACAGGGGGAACACCGGGGAGCTGTTTTTT
TRBV20-1	TRBD2	NA	TRBJ2-5	CSASGTSVWETQYF	TGCAGTGCTAGTGGGACTAGCGTCTGGGAGACCCAGTACTTC
TRBV5-6	NA	NA	TRBJ2-1	CASSFRTNYNEQFF	TGTGCCAGCAGCTTTAGGACTAACTACAATGAGCAGTTCTTC
TRBV10-3	TRBD1	few	TRBJ1-6	CAIWTGGSNSPLHF	TGTGCCATATGGACAGGGGGATCGAATTCACCCCTCCACTTT
TRBV28	NA	NA	TRBJ1-5	CASSFARGYSNQPQHF	TGTGCCAGCAGTTTCGCCAGGGGTTATAGCAATCAGCCCCAGCATTTT
TRBV27	TRBD1	NA	TRBJ1-3	CASSQIRDRVPLAGNTIYF	TGTGCCAGCAGTCAAATCCGGGACAGAGTACCTCTGGCTGGAAACACCATATATTTT
TRBV19	TRBD1	NA	TRBJ1-4	CASKDRPATNEKLFF	TGTGCCAGTAAGGACAGGCCGGCAACTAATGAAAAACTGTTTTTT
TRBV14	TRBD2	NA	TRBJ2-1	CASSPLAGGLYNEQFF	TGTGCCAGCAGCCCACTAGCGGGGGGCCTTTACAATGAGCAGTTCTTC
TRBV2	NA	NA	TRBJ2-5	CASSEGRLTAQYF	TGTGCCAGCAGTGAAGGGCGGTTAACGGCCCAGTACTTC
TRBV27	TRBD1	NA	TRBJ1-6	CASSLLGQGTSPLHF	TGTGCCAGCAGTTTATTGGGACAGGGGACCTCACCCCTCCACTTT
TRBV19	NA	NA	TRBJ1-4	CASSIGGGSTNEKLFF	TGTGCCAGTAGTATAGGAGGAGGGAGCACTAATGAAAAACTGTTTTTT
TRBV5-1	NA	NA	TRBJ2-2	CASSLDPGMGTGELFF	TGCGCCAGCAGCTTGGACCCGGGAATGGGCACCGGGGAGCTGTTTTTT
TRBV7-8	TRBD2	once	TRBJ2-1	CASSLGRKQWLAGEPISYNEQFF	TGTGCCAGCAGCCTCGGCAGAAAACAATGGCTAGCGGGAGAACCCATCTCCTACAATGAGCAGTTCTTC
TRBV24-1	TRBD1	NA	TRBJ1-2	CATSDRTGGSGGYTF	TGTGCCACCAGTGATCGGACAGGGGGCTCGGGTGGCTACACCTTC
TRBV7-8	NA	NA	TRBJ2-7	CASSNYLTGSYEQYF	TGTGCCAGCAGCAACTACTTGACAGGTTCCTACGAGCAGTACTTC
TRBV30	NA	many	TRBJ1-2	CALAPGGTYGYTF	TGTGCCTTGGCCCCCGGGGGGACCTATGGCTACACCTTC
TRBV27	NA	NA	TRBJ1-5	CASSWAGDQPQHF	TGTGCCAGCAGTTGGGCAGGGGATCAGCCCCAGCATTTT
TRBV5-5	NA	once	TRBJ1-5	CASSLFVGAGGNQPQHF	TGTGCCAGCAGCTTGTTTGTAGGGGCTGGGGGCAATCAGCCCCAGCATTTT
TRBV12-3/TRBV12-4	NA	NA	TRBJ1-1	CASRLQGNTEAFF	TGTGCCAGCAGGCTACAGGGGAACACTGAAGCTTTCTTT
TRBV9	NA	NA	TRBJ2-1	CASSADSLYNEQFF	TGTGCCAGCAGCGCTGACAGCCTCTACAATGAGCAGTTCTTC
TRBV27	NA	NA	TRBJ1-6	CASSFSAGASSYNSPLHF	TGTGCCAGCAGCTTCTCCGCAGGGGCTAGCTCCTATAATTCACCCCTCCACTTT
TRBV12-3/TRBV12-4	NA	NA	TRBJ1-3	CASSPRGNTIYF	TGTGCCAGCAGCCCGCGGGGAAACACCATATATTTT
TRBV2	NA	NA	TRBJ1-2	CASSEARGANYGYTF	TGTGCCAGCAGTGAAGCGCGGGGGGCTAACTATGGCTACACCTTC
TRBV11-2	NA	NA	TRBJ1-1	CASSPEVWEDTEAFF	TGTGCCAGCAGCCCTGAGGTTTGGGAGGACACTGAAGCTTTCTTT
TRBV4-1	TRBD2	NA	TRBJ2-1	CASSVRKLAGGYNEQFF	TGCGCCAGCAGCGTTCGCAAACTAGCGGGAGGATACAATGAGCAGTTCTTC
TRBV27	TRBD1	NA	TRBJ1-5	CASSLLQGDNQPQHF	TGTGCCAGCAGTTTACTACAGGGGGACAATCAGCCCCAGCATTTT
TRBV27	TRBD2	few	TRBJ2-2	CASSYGTSVIGELFF	TGTGCCAGCAGTTACGGGACTAGCGTTATCGGGGAGCTGTTTTTT
TRBV5-1	NA	NA	TRBJ2-3	CASARDSASTDTQYF	TGCGCCAGCGCACGCGATAGTGCTAGCACAGATACGCAGTATTTT
TRBV30	TRBD1	NA	TRBJ1-3	CAWSVGTGGNTIYF	TGTGCCTGGAGTGTAGGGACAGGGGGAAACACCATATATTTT
TRBV7-2	NA	NA	TRBJ2-5	CASSLTGIGETQYF	TGTGCCAGCAGCTTAACGGGAATCGGAGAGACCCAGTACTTC
TRBV9	TRBD1	NA	TRBJ1-1	CASSATGGENTEAFF	TGTGCCAGCAGCGCCACAGGGGGAGAGAACACTGAAGCTTTCTTT
TRBV5-1	TRBD1	NA	TRBJ1-1	CASSRQGQLNTEAFF	TGCGCCAGCAGCCGACAGGGACAACTGAACACTGAAGCTTTCTTT
TRBV28	NA	few	TRBJ1-1	CASSLYSEAFF	TGTGCCAGCAGTTTGTACAGTGAAGCTTTCTTT
TRBV7-3	NA	NA	TRBJ2-3	CASSGEGTSTDTQYF	TGTGCCAGCAGCGGAGAGGGGACTTCCACAGATACGCAGTATTTT
TRBV10-2	NA	NA	TRBJ1-1	CASSERTEAFF	TGCGCCAGCAGTGAGCGCACTGAAGCTTTCTTT
TRBV27	NA	NA	TRBJ2-1	CASSPSYNEQFF	TGTGCCAGCAGTCCCTCGTACAATGAGCAGTTCTTC
TRBV5-1	NA	NA	TRBJ2-1	CASQGGNEQFF	TGCGCCAGCCAGGGGGGCAATGAGCAGTTCTTC
TRBV5-8	NA	NA	TRBJ1-5	CASSTPGHYYSNQPQHF	TGTGCCAGCAGCACGCCGGGACACTACTATAGCAATCAGCCCCAGCATTTT
TRBV28	NA	NA	TRBJ1-6	CASRSIGGAVNSPLHF	TGTGCCAGCAGGAGTATCGGAGGGGCTGTTAATTCACCCCTCCACTTT
TRBV11-2	NA	NA	TRBJ1-1	CASSPRAGMEAFF	TGTGCCAGCAGCCCCCGGGCAGGGATGGAAGCTTTCTTT
TRBV18	TRBD1	NA	TRBJ2-1	CASSPGQDNEQFF	TGTGCCAGCTCACCCGGACAGGACAATGAGCAGTTCTTC
TRBV4-1	TRBD2	NA	TRBJ2-7	CASSQFLAGGREQYF	TGCGCCAGCAGCCAATTCCTAGCGGGAGGGCGCGAGCAGTACTTC
TRBV5-1	TRBD1	NA	TRBJ1-1	CASSLGDRGTNTEAFF	TGCGCCAGCAGCTTGGGAGACAGGGGCACGAACACTGAAGCTTTCTTT
TRBV6-1	TRBD2	once	TRBJ2-3	CASSEVEREGRDTQYF	TGTGCCAGCAGTGAAGTAGAGCGGGAGGGCCGTGATACGCAGTATTTT
TRBV7-2	TRBD2	NA	TRBJ2-1	CASSLDPSGNEQFF	TGTGCCAGCAGCTTAGATCCTAGCGGGAATGAGCAGTTCTTC
TRBV3-1/TRBV3-2	NA	NA	TRBJ2-4	CASSHVSKNIQYF	TGTGCCAGCAGCCATGTCTCTAAAAACATTCAGTACTTC
TRBV28	TRBD2	NA	TRBJ2-5	CASSLSGRPQETQYF	TGTGCCAGCAGTTTATCCGGGAGGCCCCAAGAGACCCAGTACTTC